This T cell receptor beta chain comes out of a study of response to subunit inactivated influenza vaccine. TCRdb reprocessed the RT-PCR reads with MiXCR, giving one entry per CDR3 protein. The table records around 540,000 distinct CDR3 sequences, about 12% of them present only once. Trimming removed 4 bases at V and 5 bases at J, with 11 bases between. This CDR3 comprises 13 residues. Specimen: PBMCs from blood, collected on the day of vaccination. The TCR was taken from a man between 50 and 59 years old who received an inactivated influenza vaccine. The rearrangement links TRBV12-3 or TRBV12-4 to TRBJ1-1, with D possibly TRBD1 on 6 matching bases. CDR3 nucleotides: TGTGCCAGCAGTTCAGGGGTTTGGACTGAAGCTTTCTTT. It yields the protein CASSSGVWTEAFF.